The 9 T cell receptor beta chains presented below share a single source sample, sequenced in a study of radiotherapy plus CTLA-4 blockade in lung cancer. TCRdb's table, derived via immunoSEQ multiplex PCR, lists solely in-frame clones and lacks some. The sample carries about 120,000 clones, approximately 90% recorded once. The sequencing used peripheral blood, collected from a patient treated with radiotherapy plus ipilimumab. These receptors all come from a human donor with non-small cell lung cancer that progressed on radiotherapy plus ipilimumab.

The chain uses TRBV2 and TRBJ2-4; 7 bases match TRBD2. V shed 5 bases, J shed 1 base, and the junction held 8 bases outside the gene matches. CDR1 is SNHLY and CDR2 is FYNNEI in the germline V gene. This CDR3 contains 16 residues. The CDR3 DNA reads TGTGCCAGCAGTTCTAGACTAGCATCTGCCAAAAACATTCAGTACTTC. This codes for CASSSRLASAKNIQYF. The variable domain in full, with the rest retrieved from reference TRBV2 and TRBJ2-4, is EPEVTQTPSHQVTQMGQEVILRCVPISNHLYFYWYRQILGQKVEFLVSFYNNEISEKSEIFDDQFSVERPDGSNFTLKIRSTKLEDSAMYFCASSSRLASAKNIQYFGAGTRLSVL.

This clone occurred a few times. V usage is TRBV11-1 and J usage is TRBJ2-5, with D unresolved. Trimming took 6 bases from V and 4 from J, leaving 15 bases between them. Germline V gives CDR1 SGHAT, CDR2 FQDESV (reference sequence). The CDR3 covers 14 residues. DNA for the CDR3: TGTGCCAGCAGTGAATCCAGGCGCCGAGAGACCCAGTACTTC. This sequence encodes CASSESRRRETQYF.

The chain combines TRBV7-2 with TRBJ2-7; D not certain. In germline, CDR1 is SGHTA, CDR2 FQGNSA. The CDR3 extends over 14 amino acids. The V and J ends lost 0 bases and 2 bases respectively, with 8 bases between them. The CDR3 is CASSLARRTYEQYF. CDR3 nucleotides: TGTGCCAGCAGCTTAGCGCGGCGTACCTACGAGCAGTACTTC.

This clone was counted a single time. The V and J genes are TRBV5-1 and TRBJ2-3; 10 bases align to TRBD1. Germline trimming cut 3 bases from V and 6 bases from J; bases unmatched to any gene: 7. CDR1 and CDR2 (germline): SGHRS, YFSETQ. This CDR3 has 15 amino acids. The CDR3 protein is CASSWGQGPADTQYF. CDR3 coding DNA: TGCGCCAGCAGCTGGGGACAGGGGCCGGCGGATACGCAGTATTTT.

This clone has only one observation. V and J are TRBV5-1 and TRBJ2-7; D unclear. The CDR3 length is 11 residues. Trimming left V 6 bases short and J 6 bases short, with 10 bases between. Germline CDR1 is SGHRS and CDR2 is YFSETQ. The CDR3 here is CASTLGIEQYF. CDR3 DNA: TGCGCCAGCACCCTAGGCATCGAGCAGTACTTC.

The V and J genes are TRBV19 and TRBJ2-5, with 7 bases identical to TRBD1. Germline CDR1 LNHDA, CDR2 SQIVND (reference sequence). J gave up 5 bases and V 3 bases, and 9 bases lay outside the gene matches. The CDR3 has 15 amino acids. CDR3 sequence: CASSIRDRPVETQYF. The CDR3 nucleotides are TGTGCCAGTAGTATCCGGGACAGACCGGTCGAGACCCAGTACTTC.

The rearrangement joins TRBV18 to TRBJ2-2; 7 bases line up with TRBD2. CDR3 length: 16 residues. With 1 base clipped from V and 4 bases from J, the junction kept 6 bases outside the gene matches. Germline lookup yields CDR1 KGHSH and CDR2 LQKENI. Here the CDR3 reads CASSPLSASGTGELFF. CDR3 sequence (DNA): TGTGCCAGCTCACCACTCTCGGCTAGCGGCACCGGGGAGCTGTTTTTT.

The CDR3 loop is CSVEDRVGRGGELFF. The CDR3 region has the DNA TGCAGCGTTGAAGATCGGGTGGGCCGTGGCGGGGAGCTGTTTTTT. J is TRBJ2-2 and V is TRBV29-1; D unclear. The V gene's germline CDR1 is SQVTM and CDR2 ANQGSEA. The CDR3 extends over 15 amino acids. V was cut by 0 bases and J by 7 bases, with 15 bases left in between.

CDR3 nucleotides: TGTGCCAGCGCCCGGGACACCTCTAACTATGGCTACACCTTC. It specifies CASARDTSNYGYTF. V usage is TRBV2 and J usage is TRBJ1-2; tentative D call: TRBD1 (6 bases). Germline V gives CDR1 SNHLY, CDR2 FYNNEI. The ends were cut back, 8 bases at V and 0 bases at J, with 13 bases in the middle. The CDR3 totals 14 residues.